This TCR beta chain is from a study of blood T cell repertoires in COVID-19. Study background: The United States, Italy and Spain were the sources of the acute and convalescent COVID-19 samples. PBMCs, B-cell-depleted T cells, or T cells provided the cDNA or gDNA that made up the material.

In the authors' workflow: Estimation of nucleated cell counts relied on the amplification of reference gene primers. Assay used: immunoSEQ multiplex PCR; TCRdb lists only in-frame clones, some missing. V, J and clone size were drawn from that table, and D and trimming were deduced from the DNA. The sample consists of tens of thousands of clones, 80% to 85% of them appearing once. Germline V CDR1 and CDR2: KGHDR, SFDVKD. V lost 7 bases, J lost 7 bases, and 10 bases stayed unmatched. There are 14 residues in the CDR3. The specimen was peripheral blood. This receptor was identified in a man aged 50 to 60 with acute or convalescent COVID-19. The chain uses TRBV24-1 and TRBJ1-2; 8 nucleotides match TRBD1. The CDR3 DNA follows: TGTGCCACCAGGGCCCCCGCAGGGACAGGTGGCTACACCTTC. As protein: CATRAPAGTGGYTF.